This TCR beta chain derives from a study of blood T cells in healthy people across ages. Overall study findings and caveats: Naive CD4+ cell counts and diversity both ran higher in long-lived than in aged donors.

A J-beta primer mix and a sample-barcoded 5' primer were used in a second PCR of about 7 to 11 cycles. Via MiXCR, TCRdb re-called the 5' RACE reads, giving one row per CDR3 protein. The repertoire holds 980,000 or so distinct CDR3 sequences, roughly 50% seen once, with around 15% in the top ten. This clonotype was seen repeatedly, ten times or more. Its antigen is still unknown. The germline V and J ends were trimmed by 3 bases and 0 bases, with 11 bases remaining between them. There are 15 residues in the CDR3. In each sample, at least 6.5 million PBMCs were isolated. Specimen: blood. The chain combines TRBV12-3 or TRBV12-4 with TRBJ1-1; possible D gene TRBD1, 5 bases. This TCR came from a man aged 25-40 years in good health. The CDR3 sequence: CASSLGRGVNTEAFF. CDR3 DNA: TGTGCCAGCAGTTTGGGTCGGGGGGTGAACACTGAAGCTTTCTTT.